A selection of T cell receptor beta chains follows, all from one sample in a study of blood T cell repertoires in COVID-19. The repertoire was sequenced with immunoSEQ multiplex PCR; TCRdb's copy has only in-frame clones and lacks some. In the table there are approximately 150,000 clones, 84% of which are singletons. The sequenced material came from PBMCs or T cells enriched from blood (not recorded which). Source of these receptors: a woman between 45 and 60 years old who had recovered from COVID-19. Both conserved end residues are part of each CDR3. The order of the fields is clone size, J gene, D gene, V gene, CDR3 DNA, CDR3 protein. The D gene is left open where the match is weak. The size field is filled for only some rows; it gives once, few, many or a size class.

NA TRBJ2-5 TRBD1 TRBV9 TGTGCCAGCAGCGTAGGAGGACAGGGGGTCGAAGAGACCCAGTACTTC CASSVGGQGVEETQYF
NA TRBJ2-7 TRBD1 TRBV29-1 TGCAGCGTTGAAGGCGACAGGGTAAGCGAGCAGTACTTC CSVEGDRVSEQYF
NA TRBJ2-7 TRBD2 TRBV19 TGTGCCAGTAGTACCAAGACTAGCGGGAGTAACGAGCAGTACTTC CASSTKTSGSNEQYF
few TRBJ2-1 TRBD2 TRBV28 TGTGCCAGCACAGGATCCAGCGGGAGAAATGAGCAGTTCTTC CASTGSSGRNEQFF
NA TRBJ2-1 NA TRBV6-2/TRBV6-3 TGTGCCAGCAGTCCCTCGGACACGTATTACAATGAGCAGTTCTTC CASSPSDTYYNEQFF
once TRBJ2-1 TRBD2 TRBV5-1 TGCGCCAGCAGCTTGAGGGGGACTAGCGGGAGTAACTTTTACAATGAGCAGTTCTTC CASSLRGTSGSNFYNEQFF
few TRBJ1-5 NA TRBV7-9 TGTGCCAGCAGTACAGGGTACGGCGACAATCAGCCCCAGCATTTT CASSTGYGDNQPQHF
few TRBJ1-5 NA TRBV4-2 TGTGCCAGCTCTGGGAGCACTGACAATCAGCCCCAGCATTTT CASSGSTDNQPQHF
NA TRBJ2-1 NA TRBV12-3/TRBV12-4 TGTGCCAGCAGTTTACTAGCACAGAATGAGCAGTTCTTC CASSLLAQNEQFF
NA TRBJ1-6 NA TRBV11-1 TGTGCCAGCAGCTTAGCCCGACAGAATTCACCCCTCCACTTT CASSLARQNSPLHF
NA TRBJ1-5 NA TRBV6-5 TGTGCCAGCAATCCCGAGAATAGCAATCAGCCCCAGCATTTT CASNPENSNQPQHF
NA TRBJ1-4 NA TRBV7-9 TGTGCCAGCAGCTTAGATATACTAGGAGGTGGTGAAAAACTGTTTTTT CASSLDILGGGEKLFF
NA TRBJ2-1 TRBD1 TRBV6-5 TGTGCCAGCAGTCGGGACAGAGCCTACAATGAGCAGTTCTTC CASSRDRAYNEQFF
NA TRBJ2-2 TRBD2 TRBV10-3 TGTGCCATCAGTGATATTGCTAGCGGGATTGCGCACACCGGGGAGCTGTTTTTT CAISDIASGIAHTGELFF
NA TRBJ1-6 NA TRBV6-5 TGTGCCAGCAGTTCCGGGACTTTTAATTCACCCCTCCACTTT CASSSGTFNSPLHF
NA TRBJ2-1 NA TRBV11-1 TGTGCCAGCCAGCGAGGCTCCTACAATGAGCAGTTCTTC CASQRGSYNEQFF
NA TRBJ1-4 TRBD1 TRBV27 TGTGCCAGCAGTCACTCCGACAGGGGGCGCGGAAAACTGTTTTTT CASSHSDRGRGKLFF